This is a list of T cell receptor beta chains from one sample in a study of vaccination and CD4 T cells after COVID-19. One entry per CDR3 protein, called by TCRdb with MiXCR from the PCR reads. The data hold approximately 4,600 distinct CDR3 sequences, with roughly 20% observed a single time. Their antigen targets remain unknown. Sequences were obtained from CD4+ T cells from blood, cultured in vitro. The receptors come from a human donor who had recovered from COVID-19. CDR3s include the opening cysteine and the closing phenylalanine or tryptophan. D genes are given only for firm matches. Where a row states a size, it is once, few, many or the class of an expanded clone; other rows omit it.

d_call cdr3_length j_call clone_size v_call cdr3_aa cdr3_nt
- 14 TRBJ2-1 few TRBV12-3/TRBV12-4 CASSTGNPYNEQFF TGTGCCAGCAGCACAGGGAACCCCTACAATGAGCAGTTCTTC
- 13 TRBJ1-5 - TRBV20-1 CSASDVRNEPQHF TGCAGTGCTAGTGATGTACGCAATGAACCCCAGCATTTT
TRBD2 17 TRBJ2-3 medium-sized TRBV20-1 CSARAGLAGTYTDTQYF TGCAGTGCTAGAGCGGGACTAGCGGGAACTTACACAGATACGCAGTATTTT
- 12 TRBJ2-3 few TRBV12-2 CASRLGTDTQYF TGTGCAAGTCGCTTAGGCACAGATACGCAGTATTTT
TRBD1 14 TRBJ2-2 medium-sized TRBV6-1 CASRQGGNTGELFF TGTGCCAGCAGACAGGGGGGGAACACCGGGGAGCTGTTTTTT
- 15 TRBJ2-2 - TRBV11-3 CASSLGQGSAGELFF TGTGCCAGCAGCTTAGGGCAGGGGAGTGCCGGGGAGCTGTTTTTT
- 14 TRBJ1-2 - TRBV5-1 CASSPGSRADGYTF TGCGCCAGCAGCCCCGGGAGCCGCGCCGATGGCTACACCTTC
- 14 TRBJ2-7 - TRBV30 CAWSVAVGSREQYF TGTGCCTGGAGTGTAGCCGTGGGTTCCCGCGAGCAGTACTTC
TRBD1 13 TRBJ1-2 medium-sized TRBV20-1 CSARWGQNYGYTF TGCAGTGCCCGTTGGGGACAGAACTATGGCTACACCTTC
TRBD1 17 TRBJ1-3 large TRBV6-1 CASSEISGGTSGNTIYF TGTGCCAGCAGTGAAATTTCAGGGGGGACATCTGGAAACACCATATATTTT
- 16 TRBJ2-7 - TRBV6-1 CASSRPSYSGPYEQYF TGTGCCAGCAGTCGGCCCTCCTACTCCGGTCCCTACGAGCAGTACTTC
- 14 TRBJ1-2 - TRBV28 CASSLGQGIQGYTF TGTGCCAGCAGTTTAGGGCAGGGGATTCAAGGCTACACCTTC
TRBD2 16 TRBJ2-3 - TRBV5-1 CASSSGLALITDTQYF TGCGCCAGCAGCAGCGGACTAGCGCTCATCACAGATACGCAGTATTTT
- 13 TRBJ2-1 medium-sized TRBV20-1 CSARSQGGGEQFF TGCAGTGCTCGATCCCAGGGGGGCGGTGAGCAGTTCTTC
- 15 TRBJ2-7 few TRBV5-6 CASSPTLGISYEQYF TGTGCCAGCAGCCCTACCCTGGGCATCTCCTACGAGCAGTACTTC
TRBD1 13 TRBJ2-7 - TRBV30 CAWSGDRPYEQYF TGTGCCTGGAGTGGGGACAGACCCTACGAGCAGTACTTC
- 14 TRBJ1-2 few TRBV6-1 CASGEDRGAKGYTF TGTGCCAGCGGCGAGGACCGAGGGGCGAAGGGCTACACCTTC
- 14 TRBJ1-2 - TRBV6-4 CASSPEGYSDGYTF TGTGCCAGCAGCCCGGAGGGGTATTCGGATGGCTACACCTTC
- 12 TRBJ1-1 few TRBV29-1 CSVESSVLEAFF TGCAGCGTTGAATCTTCAGTTCTAGAAGCTTTCTTT
TRBD1 15 TRBJ2-1 once TRBV7-3 CASSLTGEVYNEQFF TGTGCCAGCAGCCTGACAGGGGAGGTTTACAATGAGCAGTTCTTC
- 13 TRBJ2-3 few TRBV6-1 CASSDLFTDTQYF TGTGCCAGCAGTGATCTGTTCACAGATACGCAGTATTTT
- 9 TRBJ1-2 few TRBV29-1 CSVAEYDEF TGCAGCGTTGCGGAGTACGACGAGTTC
TRBD1 13 TRBJ1-1 medium-sized TRBV6-2/TRBV6-3 CAIQDRGGTEAFF TGTGCCATCCAGGACAGGGGGGGAACTGAAGCTTTCTTT
- 13 TRBJ2-2 - TRBV7-7 CASSLSPAGELFF TGTGCTAGCAGTTTGAGTCCTGCCGGGGAGCTGTTTTTT
- 13 TRBJ2-5 medium-sized TRBV12-3/TRBV12-4 CASSALWAETQYF TGTGCCAGCAGTGCTCTGTGGGCGGAGACCCAGTACTTC
TRBD1 14 TRBJ1-1 few TRBV7-8 CASSLGQGNTEAFF TGTGCCAGCAGCTTAGGACAGGGCAACACTGAAGCTTTCTTT
- 13 TRBJ1-5 medium-sized TRBV6-5 CASSSYSDQPQHF TGTGCCAGCAGTTCATATTCCGATCAGCCCCAGCATTTT
- 18 TRBJ2-6 few TRBV11-2 CASSLDGGRPSGANVLTF TGTGCCAGCAGCTTAGACGGGGGCCGCCCCTCTGGGGCCAACGTCCTGACTTTC
- 13 TRBJ1-1 few TRBV7-8 CASSLGLVREAFF TGTGCCAGCAGCTTAGGGTTGGTCAGAGAAGCTTTCTTT
- 17 TRBJ2-1 - TRBV24-1 CATSDRTVQCSYNEQFF TGTGCCACCAGTGATCGGACTGTCCAGTGTTCCTACAATGAGCAGTTCTTC
- 12 TRBJ2-5 - TRBV5-4 CASRTGQETQYF TGTGCCAGCCGGACTGGACAAGAGACCCAGTACTTC
- 14 TRBJ1-2 - TRBV18 CASSPGGGMDGYTF TGTGCCAGCTCACCAGGGGGCGGAATGGATGGCTACACCTTC
- 13 TRBJ2-5 - TRBV5-6 CASSLRYQETQYF TGTGCCAGCAGCTTGCGATACCAAGAGACCCAGTACTTC
TRBD1 15 TRBJ2-5 few TRBV7-9 CASSQDRAREETQYF TGTGCCAGCAGCCAGGACAGGGCCAGGGAGGAGACCCAGTACTTC
- 15 TRBJ2-5 - TRBV30 CAWSVGGAGWETQYF TGTGCCTGGAGTGTGGGGGGCGCGGGGTGGGAGACCCAGTACTTC
TRBD2 16 TRBJ2-7 - TRBV12-3/TRBV12-4 CASSLALAGGSYEQYF TGTGCCAGCAGTTTAGCGCTAGCGGGGGGGTCCTACGAGCAGTACTTC
- 15 TRBJ2-5 few TRBV5-4 CASSLEVGIQETQYF TGTGCCAGCAGCTTGGAGGTGGGGATCCAAGAGACCCAGTACTTC
- 16 TRBJ1-5 few TRBV2 CASSALPGTPNQPQHF TGTGCCAGCAGTGCCCTCCCCGGGACACCCAATCAGCCCCAGCATTTT
- 14 TRBJ1-6 medium-sized TRBV12-3/TRBV12-4 CASSPVLYNSPLHF TGTGCCAGCAGCCCGGTCCTCTATAATTCACCCCTCCACTTT
TRBD1 13 TRBJ2-7 few TRBV12-3/TRBV12-4 CASSRDRVWGQYF TGTGCCAGCAGCCGGGACAGGGTCTGGGGGCAGTACTTC
- 14 TRBJ1-1 few TRBV7-9 CASSSRELNTEAFF TGTGCCAGCAGCTCCAGAGAATTGAACACTGAAGCTTTCTTT
- 18 TRBJ1-3 - TRBV6-1 CASSESLLGSASGNTIYF TGTGCCAGCAGTGAATCCTTGCTGGGCAGCGCGTCTGGAAACACCATATATTTT
TRBD1 18 TRBJ1-6 - TRBV6-2/TRBV6-3 CASSLDRGLASYNSPLHF TGTGCCAGCAGTTTAGACAGGGGGCTGGCCTCCTATAATTCACCCCTCCACTTT
TRBD1 15 TRBJ1-2 - TRBV6-1 CASSNRQGLGYGYTF TGTGCCAGCAGTAACCGACAGGGTTTAGGGTATGGCTACACCTTC
- 14 TRBJ2-7 - TRBV7-2 CASSSQLPFFEQYF TGTGCCAGCAGCTCCCAACTCCCCTTTTTCGAGCAGTACTTC
- 12 TRBJ1-2 - TRBV20-1 CSASGRGYGYTF TGCAGTGCTAGCGGCAGGGGTTATGGCTACACCTTC
- 15 TRBJ1-3 medium-sized TRBV12-3/TRBV12-4 CASSRNQGLGNTIYF TGTGCCAGCAGTAGGAACCAGGGCCTTGGAAACACCATATATTTT
TRBD1 15 TRBJ1-5 medium-sized TRBV6-5 CASSFKQGGNQPQHF TGTGCCAGCAGTTTCAAACAGGGGGGCAATCAGCCCCAGCATTTT
- 13 TRBJ2-4 medium-sized TRBV12-3/TRBV12-4 CASSLLGQNIQYF TGTGCCAGCAGTTTACTCGGACAGAACATTCAGTACTTC
- 15 TRBJ1-2 medium-sized TRBV20-1 CSATELQGDRGGYTF TGCAGTGCTACCGAACTTCAAGGGGATCGAGGTGGCTACACCTTC
- 15 TRBJ2-2 medium-sized TRBV27 CASRLKPRSTGELFF TGTGCCAGCAGGTTGAAGCCCCGGAGTACCGGGGAGCTGTTTTTT
- 14 TRBJ1-3 few TRBV6-1 CASSDSIRGNTIYF TGTGCCAGCAGTGACAGTATAAGGGGAAACACCATATATTTT
TRBD2 13 TRBJ2-1 - TRBV27 CASSLGTSLEQFF TGTGCCAGCAGTTTGGGGACTAGCTTGGAGCAGTTCTTC
- 13 TRBJ2-7 - TRBV20-1 CSAVQSPADEQYF TGCAGTGCTGTACAGAGCCCCGCCGACGAGCAGTACTTC
TRBD2 12 TRBJ2-7 - TRBV20-1 CSGLAGTYEQYF TGCAGTGGACTAGCGGGGACCTACGAGCAGTACTTC
- 16 TRBJ1-5 few TRBV30 CAWSYRDQISNQPQHF TGTGCCTGGAGTTACAGGGACCAAATTAGCAATCAGCCCCAGCATTTT
- 12 TRBJ1-5 - TRBV19 CASSTEGQPQHF TGTGCCAGTAGTACGGAGGGTCAGCCCCAGCATTTT
TRBD1 14 TRBJ1-6 - TRBV18 CASSQGTGDSPLHF TGTGCCAGCTCACAGGGGACAGGGGATTCACCCCTCCACTTT
- 13 TRBJ1-6 medium-sized TRBV30 CAWRGENNSPLHF TGTGCCTGGAGAGGGGAAAATAATTCACCCCTCCACTTT